This T cell receptor (beta chain) was recovered during a study of identifying expanded T cells in peripheral blood. No infections or other immune events were documented during collection. Notes on the study in general: Approximately 1.1 clones differed between technical replicates, versus approximately 17 and 20 over time. Approximately two-week clone count variance significantly increased as total template count grew.

TCRdb's copy holds only in-frame clones and misses some; the assay was immunoSEQ multiplex PCR. The sample holds around 85,000 clones, about 88% seen once. The CDR3 extends over 12 amino acids. Germline V gene sequence: CDR1 SGHTA, CDR2 FQGNSA. V lost 3 bases and J 3 bases, leaving 3 bases between the germline ends. Only a few counts were recorded for this clone. Antigen: not known. The chain has TRBV7-2 and TRBJ1-5; D is undetermined. The specimen was blood. This clonotype originated in a person between 18 and 75 years old in good health. The DNA of the CDR3 is TGTGCCAGCAGCTTCAACAATCAGCCCCAGCATTTT. Its protein is CASSFNNQPQHF.